This T cell receptor (beta chain) derives from a study of Tregs in tolerant kidney transplant recipients. CD4+CD25+CD127- Tregs, CD4+CD25- non-Tregs, CD4 and CD8 cells were sorted. Measured with immunoSEQ multiplex PCR; TCRdb has only the in-frame clones, and not every one. The sample has around 77,000 clones, roughly 98% seen once. The CDR3 runs to 16 residues. Unmatched junction bases numbered 11, after V lost 6 bases and J lost 3 bases. From germline, CDR1 is SGHNT and CDR2 YENEEA. The TCR sequence derives from a human donor who received a combined kidney and bone marrow transplant. The rearrangement joins TRBV11-3 to TRBJ1-2; 9 positions match TRBD1. The source was CD4+ T cells from blood, collected before the transplant. This chain's CDR3 is CASSLTDRGGHYGYTF. CDR3 bases: TGTGCCAGCAGTTTAACGGACAGGGGAGGCCACTATGGCTACACCTTC.